This T cell receptor beta chain emerged from a study of cytomegalovirus exposure and HLA in healthy donors. Overall study context: Early released data had about 85 million unique TCRs, all coming from HLA-typed donors.

Study outcomes and limitations: Beyond CMV serostatus, there was no information to go on about immune exposure. A later analysis linked 15,000 to 20,000 TCR beta sequences to HLA alleles at 0.05 false discovery rate.

Primers: 60 Vbeta forward and 13 Jbeta reverse. TCRdb's copy holds only in-frame clones and misses some; the assay was immunoSEQ multiplex PCR. The sample carries around 100,000 clones, roughly four fifths recorded once. A note on this clone: Its antigen is still unknown.

This receptor was obtained from a woman in her fifties or sixties in good health and CMV-seropositive. The source material was PBMCs.

CDR3 protein: CASSLRGIKNIQYF. DNA of the CDR3: TGTGCCAGCAGCTTAAGGGGGATAAAAAACATTCAGTACTTC. The chain joins TRBV11-1 to TRBJ2-4, with D maybe TRBD1 (6 bases). CDR1 SGHAT and CDR2 FQDESV come from the germline V gene (reference sequence). V was clipped by 2 bases and J by 4 bases, with 9 bases between them. The CDR3 runs 14 residues.